This entry concerns a single T cell receptor (beta chain). This entry belongs to a study of early T cells in non-severe SARS-CoV-2 infection. Study-level information: Chains from this unsorted whole-blood bulk RNA could not be paired.

Per germline, CDR1 SGHVS and CDR2 FQNEAQ. There are 16 residues in the CDR3. With 6 bases clipped from V and 0 bases from J, the junction kept 6 bases outside the gene matches. Separate cDNA molecules each had unique molecular identifiers attached to them. TCRdb re-derived calls from the 5' RACE reads in MiXCR, one entry per CDR3 protein. The table shows around 94,000 distinct CDR3 sequences, with under 15% occurring only once. Source material: whole blood. The sequence came from an adult who was a healthcare worker with PCR-confirmed SARS-CoV-2 infection or an uninfected control (not recorded which). The V call is TRBV7-8, the J call TRBJ2-1, with 9 bases that match TRBD2. CDR3 sequence reads: CASRVSGRGSYNEQFF. CDR3 bases: TGTGCCAGCAGGGTTAGCGGGAGAGGCTCCTACAATGAGCAGTTCTTC.